The TCR beta chain described here comes from a study of beta chain features in type 1 diabetes. For the study at large: Regarding age, gender and cell yields, patients proved similar to healthy donors. The samples had approximately 100,000,000 sorted cells examined in all.

Cells sorted by CD45RO/CCR7/CD25/CD127/CD95/CD27 comprised CD4+ naive, central memory, regulatory and stem cell-like memory cells. CDR1 is LGHNA, CDR2 YSLEER, per germline. The CDR3 length is 15 residues. This clone was counted between two and nine times. Every isolated RNA sample was fully reverse transcribed, so sequencing captured expressed TCRB transcripts. Using immunoSEQ multiplex PCR, the repertoire was profiled, and TCRdb retains in-frame clones only, with some absent. The table has hundreds of thousands of clones, 15% seen once. This chain uses TRBV4-3 with TRBJ2-5; D is uncertain. The J call may be wrong; the DNA end is better matched by TRBJ2-7. Sequencing input: naive CD4+ T cells from blood. The receptor was derived from a man aged 18 to 30 in good health. The CDR3 protein is CASSQEPLIYYEQYF. The CDR3 DNA is TGCGCCAGCAGCCAAGAACCCCTTATTTACTACGAGCAGTACTTC.